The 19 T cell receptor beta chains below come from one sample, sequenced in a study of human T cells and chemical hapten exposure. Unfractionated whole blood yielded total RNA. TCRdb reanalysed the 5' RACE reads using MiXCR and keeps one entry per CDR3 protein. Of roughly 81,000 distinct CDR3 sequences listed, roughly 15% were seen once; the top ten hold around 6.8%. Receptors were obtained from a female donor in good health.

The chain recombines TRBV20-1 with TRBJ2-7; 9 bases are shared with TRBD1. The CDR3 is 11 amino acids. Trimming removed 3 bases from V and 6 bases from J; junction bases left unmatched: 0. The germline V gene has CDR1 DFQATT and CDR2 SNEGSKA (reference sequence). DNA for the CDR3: TGCAGTGCTAGGACAGGGGGCGAGCAGTACTTC. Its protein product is CSARTGGEQYF.

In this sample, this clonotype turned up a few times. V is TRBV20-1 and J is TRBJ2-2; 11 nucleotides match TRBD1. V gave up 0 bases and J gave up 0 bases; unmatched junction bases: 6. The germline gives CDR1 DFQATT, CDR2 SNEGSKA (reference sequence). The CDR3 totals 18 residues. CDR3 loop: CSARDKGQGAPNTGELFF. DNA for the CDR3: TGCAGTGCTAGAGACAAAGGACAGGGGGCACCGAACACCGGGGAGCTGTTTTTT.

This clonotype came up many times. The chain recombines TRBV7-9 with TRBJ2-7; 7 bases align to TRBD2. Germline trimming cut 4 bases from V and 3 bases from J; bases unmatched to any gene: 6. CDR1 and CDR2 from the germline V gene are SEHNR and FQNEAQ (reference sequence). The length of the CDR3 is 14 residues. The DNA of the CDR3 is TGTGCCAGCAGCTCGGCGGGGGTGAACTACGAGCAGTACTTC. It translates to CASSSAGVNYEQYF.

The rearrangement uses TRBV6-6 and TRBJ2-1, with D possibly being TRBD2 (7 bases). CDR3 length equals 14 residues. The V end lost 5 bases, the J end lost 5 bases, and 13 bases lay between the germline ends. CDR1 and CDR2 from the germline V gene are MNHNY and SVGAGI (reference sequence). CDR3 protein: CASSGGALNNEQFF. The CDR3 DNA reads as TGTGCCAGCAGTGGGGGGGCCCTTAACAATGAGCAGTTCTTC.

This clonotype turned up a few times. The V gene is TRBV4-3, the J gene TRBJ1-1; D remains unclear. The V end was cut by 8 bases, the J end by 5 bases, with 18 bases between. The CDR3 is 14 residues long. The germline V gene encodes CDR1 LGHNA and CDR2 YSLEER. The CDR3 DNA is TGCGCCAGCCGAATAGCGGGGTCGGGAACTGAAGCTTTCTTT. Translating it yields CASRIAGSGTEAFF.

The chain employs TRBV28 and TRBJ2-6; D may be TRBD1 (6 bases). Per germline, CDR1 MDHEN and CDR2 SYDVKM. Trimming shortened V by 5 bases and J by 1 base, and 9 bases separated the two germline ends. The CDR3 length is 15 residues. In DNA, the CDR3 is TGTGCCAGCAGTATCACAGGGTCTGGGGCCAACGTCCTGACTTTC. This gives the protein CASSITGSGANVLTF.

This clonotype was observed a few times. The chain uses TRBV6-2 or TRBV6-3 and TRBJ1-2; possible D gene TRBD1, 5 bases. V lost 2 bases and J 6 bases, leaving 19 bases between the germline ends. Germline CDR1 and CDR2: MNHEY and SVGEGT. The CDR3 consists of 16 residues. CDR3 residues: CASSYPREGGINGYTF. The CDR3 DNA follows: TGTGCCAGCAGTTACCCCAGGGAAGGAGGAATAAATGGCTACACCTTC.

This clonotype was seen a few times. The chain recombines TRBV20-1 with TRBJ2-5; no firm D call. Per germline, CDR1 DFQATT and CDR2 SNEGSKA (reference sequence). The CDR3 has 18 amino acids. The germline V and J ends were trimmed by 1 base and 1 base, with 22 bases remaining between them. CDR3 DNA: TGCAGTGCTAGAGGCATAGCCATGGGGTCTCCTATCCAAGAGACCCAGTACTTC. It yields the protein CSARGIAMGSPIQETQYF.

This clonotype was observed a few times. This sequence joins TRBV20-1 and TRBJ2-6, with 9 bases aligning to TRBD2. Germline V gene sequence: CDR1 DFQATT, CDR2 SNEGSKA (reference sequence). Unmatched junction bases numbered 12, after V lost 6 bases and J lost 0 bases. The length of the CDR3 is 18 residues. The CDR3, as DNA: TGCAGTGCGCCCCCTATTAGCGGGGGAAGCTCTGGGGCCAACGTCCTGACTTTC. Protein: CSAPPISGGSSGANVLTF.

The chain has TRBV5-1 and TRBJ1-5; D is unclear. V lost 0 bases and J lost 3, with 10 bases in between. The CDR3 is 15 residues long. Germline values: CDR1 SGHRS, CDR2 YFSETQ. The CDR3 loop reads CASSLAGGPNQPQHF. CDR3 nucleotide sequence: TGCGCCAGCAGCTTGGCAGGAGGCCCCAATCAGCCCCAGCATTTT.

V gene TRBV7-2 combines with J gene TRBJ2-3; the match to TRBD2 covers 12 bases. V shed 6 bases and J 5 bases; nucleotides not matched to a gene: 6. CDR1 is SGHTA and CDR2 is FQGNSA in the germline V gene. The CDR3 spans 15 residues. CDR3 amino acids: CASRLAGGAVDTQYF. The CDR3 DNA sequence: TGTGCCAGCAGGCTAGCGGGGGGGGCGGTAGATACGCAGTATTTT.

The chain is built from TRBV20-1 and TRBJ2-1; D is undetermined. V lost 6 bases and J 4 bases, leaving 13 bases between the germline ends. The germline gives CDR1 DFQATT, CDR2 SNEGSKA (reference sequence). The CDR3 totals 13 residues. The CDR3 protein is CSAYRTDYNEQFF. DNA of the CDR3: TGCAGTGCATACCGGACGGATTACAATGAGCAGTTCTTC.

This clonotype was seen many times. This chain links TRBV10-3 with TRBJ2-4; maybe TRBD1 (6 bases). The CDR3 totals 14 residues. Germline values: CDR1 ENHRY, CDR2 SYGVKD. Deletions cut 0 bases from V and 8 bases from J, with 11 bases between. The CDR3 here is CAISESNRVDIQYF. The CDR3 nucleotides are TGTGCCATCAGTGAGTCAAACAGGGTGGACATTCAGTACTTC.

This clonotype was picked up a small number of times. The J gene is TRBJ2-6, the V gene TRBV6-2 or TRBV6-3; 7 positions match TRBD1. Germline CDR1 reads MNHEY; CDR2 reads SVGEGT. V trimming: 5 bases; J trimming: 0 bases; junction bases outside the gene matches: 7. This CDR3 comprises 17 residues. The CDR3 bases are TGTGCCAGCAGTAGGGACAGCGGTTACTCTGGGGCCAACGTCCTGACTTTC. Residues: CASSRDSGYSGANVLTF.

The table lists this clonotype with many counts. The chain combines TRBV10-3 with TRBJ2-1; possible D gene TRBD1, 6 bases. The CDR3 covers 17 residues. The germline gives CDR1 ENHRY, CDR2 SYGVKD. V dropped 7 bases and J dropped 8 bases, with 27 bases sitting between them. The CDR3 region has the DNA TGTGCCATCACCCAAGGGGGTCCTACGTGGGCGGCGGATGAGCAGTTCTTC. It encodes CAITQGGPTWAADEQFF.

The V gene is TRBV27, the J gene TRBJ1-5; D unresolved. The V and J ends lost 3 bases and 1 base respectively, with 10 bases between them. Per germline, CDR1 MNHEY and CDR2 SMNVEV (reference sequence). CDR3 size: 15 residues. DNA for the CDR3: TGTGCCAGCAGTTTTGAGGGCATGAGCAATCAGCCCCAGCATTTT. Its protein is CASSFEGMSNQPQHF.

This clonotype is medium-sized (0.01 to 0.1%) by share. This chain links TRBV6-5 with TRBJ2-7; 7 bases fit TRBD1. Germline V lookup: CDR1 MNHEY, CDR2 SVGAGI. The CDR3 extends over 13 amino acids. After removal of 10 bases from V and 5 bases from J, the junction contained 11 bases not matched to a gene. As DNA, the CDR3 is TGTGCCACGCGACAGGGTCATCCCCACGAGCAGTACTTC. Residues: CATRQGHPHEQYF.

Here the CDR3 DNA reads TGTGCCAGCACACTATCCCGGGAACACTCCTACAATGAGCAGTTCTTC. Its translation: CASTLSREHSYNEQFF. The chain has TRBV3-1 and TRBJ2-1, with D maybe TRBD2 (5 bases). Germline CDR1 and CDR2: LGHDT and YNNKEL (reference sequence). Deletions cut 7 bases from V and 0 bases from J, with 16 bases between. This CDR3 region has 16 residues.

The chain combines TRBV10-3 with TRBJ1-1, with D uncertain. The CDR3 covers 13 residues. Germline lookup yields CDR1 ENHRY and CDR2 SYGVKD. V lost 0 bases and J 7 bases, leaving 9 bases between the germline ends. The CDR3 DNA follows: TGTGCCATCAGTGAGTCAGAGGGTATTGAAGCTTTCTTT. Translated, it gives CAISESEGIEAFF.